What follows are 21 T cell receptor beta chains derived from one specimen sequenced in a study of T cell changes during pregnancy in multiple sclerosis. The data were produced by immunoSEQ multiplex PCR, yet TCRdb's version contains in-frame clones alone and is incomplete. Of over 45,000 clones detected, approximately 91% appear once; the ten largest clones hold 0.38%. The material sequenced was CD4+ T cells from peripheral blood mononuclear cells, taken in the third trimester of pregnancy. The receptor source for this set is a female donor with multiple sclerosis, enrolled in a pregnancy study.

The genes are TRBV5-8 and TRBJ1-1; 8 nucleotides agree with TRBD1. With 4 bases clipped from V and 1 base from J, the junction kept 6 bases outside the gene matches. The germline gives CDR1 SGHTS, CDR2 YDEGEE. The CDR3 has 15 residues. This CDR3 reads CASSLTTGANTEAFF. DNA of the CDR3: TGTGCCAGCAGCCTTACGACAGGGGCGAACACTGAAGCTTTCTTT.

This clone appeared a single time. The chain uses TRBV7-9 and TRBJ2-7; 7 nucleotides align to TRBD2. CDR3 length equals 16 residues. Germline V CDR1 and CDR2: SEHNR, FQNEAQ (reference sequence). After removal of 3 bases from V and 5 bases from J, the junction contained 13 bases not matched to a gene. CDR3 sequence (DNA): TGTGCCAGCAGCTTGAGCTCTAGCGGTCGGGGCCACGAGCAGTACTTC. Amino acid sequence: CASSLSSSGRGHEQYF. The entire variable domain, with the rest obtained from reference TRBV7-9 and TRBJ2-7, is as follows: DTGVSQNPRHKITKRGQNVTFRCDPISEHNRLYWYRQTLGQGPEFLTYFQNEAQLEKSRLLSDRFSAERPKGSFSTLEIQRTEQGDSAMYLCASSLSSSGRGHEQYFGPGTRLTVT.

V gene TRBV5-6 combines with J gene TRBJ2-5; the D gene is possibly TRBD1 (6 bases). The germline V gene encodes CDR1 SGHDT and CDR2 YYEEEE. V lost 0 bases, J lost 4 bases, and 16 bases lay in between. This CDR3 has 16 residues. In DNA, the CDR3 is TGTGCCAGCAGCTTGGATAGGAGGCTAGGGGGAGAGACCCAGTACTTC. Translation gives CASSLDRRLGGETQYF.

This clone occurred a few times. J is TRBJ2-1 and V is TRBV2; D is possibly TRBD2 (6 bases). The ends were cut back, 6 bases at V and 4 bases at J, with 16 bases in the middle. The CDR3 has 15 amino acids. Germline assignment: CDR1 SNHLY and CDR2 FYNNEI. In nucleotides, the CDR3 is TGTGCCAGCAGGCGGGGCATTGGATCTTACAATGAGCAGTTCTTC. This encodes CASRRGIGSYNEQFF. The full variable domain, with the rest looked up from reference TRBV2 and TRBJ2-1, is EPEVTQTPSHQVTQMGQEVILRCVPISNHLYFYWYRQILGQKVEFLVSFYNNEISEKSEIFDDQFSVERPDGSNFTLKIRSTKLEDSAMYFCASRRGIGSYNEQFFGPGTRLTVL.

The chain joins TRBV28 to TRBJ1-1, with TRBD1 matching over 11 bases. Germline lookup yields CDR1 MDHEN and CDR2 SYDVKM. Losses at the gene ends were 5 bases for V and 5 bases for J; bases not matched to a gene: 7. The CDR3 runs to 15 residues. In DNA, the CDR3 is TGTGCCAGCAGTGGACAGGGGGCGATTGGAACTGAAGCTTTCTTT. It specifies CASSGQGAIGTEAFF. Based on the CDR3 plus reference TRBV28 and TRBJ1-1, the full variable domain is DVKVTQSSRYLVKRTGEKVFLECVQDMDHENMFWYRQDPGLGLRLIYFSYDVKMKEKGDIPEGYSVSREKKERFSLILESASTNQTSMYLCASSGQGAIGTEAFFGQGTRLTVV.

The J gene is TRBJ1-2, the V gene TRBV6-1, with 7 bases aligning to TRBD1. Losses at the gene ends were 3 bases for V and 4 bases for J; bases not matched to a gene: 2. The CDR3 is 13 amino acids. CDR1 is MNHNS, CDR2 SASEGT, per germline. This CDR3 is CASSETGSYGYTF. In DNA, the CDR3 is TGTGCCAGCAGTGAGACAGGGTCCTATGGCTACACCTTC.

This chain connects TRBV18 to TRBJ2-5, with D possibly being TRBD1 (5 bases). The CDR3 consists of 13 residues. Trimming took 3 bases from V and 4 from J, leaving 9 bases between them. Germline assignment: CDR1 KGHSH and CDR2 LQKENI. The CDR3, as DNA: TGTGCCAGCTCACCCGACAGCTTAGAGACCCAGTACTTC. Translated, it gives CASSPDSLETQYF.

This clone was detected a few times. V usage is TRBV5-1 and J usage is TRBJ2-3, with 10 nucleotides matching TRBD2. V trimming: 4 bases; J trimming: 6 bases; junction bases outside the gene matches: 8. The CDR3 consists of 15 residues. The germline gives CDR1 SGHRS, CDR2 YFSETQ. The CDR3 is CASSAGTSVVDTQYF. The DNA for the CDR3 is TGCGCCAGCAGCGCCGGGACTAGCGTCGTGGATACGCAGTATTTT.

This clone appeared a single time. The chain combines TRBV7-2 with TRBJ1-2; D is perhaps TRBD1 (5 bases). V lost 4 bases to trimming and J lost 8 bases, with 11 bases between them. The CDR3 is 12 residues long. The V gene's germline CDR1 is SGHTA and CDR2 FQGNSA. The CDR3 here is CASSSTVEGYTF. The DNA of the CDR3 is TGTGCCAGCAGCTCGACAGTTGAGGGCTACACCTTC.

The CDR3 nucleotides read TGCGCCAGCAGCTTGACTAGCGGGGGAGGGGCCCAGTACTTC. It codes for CASSLTSGGGAQYF. The chain carries TRBV5-1 and TRBJ2-5, with TRBD2 matching 11 bases. The V gene's germline CDR1 is SGHRS and CDR2 YFSETQ. This CDR3 region has 14 residues. The trim removed 1 base at V and 9 bases at J, leaving 5 bases unmatched.

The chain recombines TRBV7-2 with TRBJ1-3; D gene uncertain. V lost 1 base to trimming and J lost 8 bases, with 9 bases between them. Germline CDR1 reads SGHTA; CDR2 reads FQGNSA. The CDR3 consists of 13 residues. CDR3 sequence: CASSLGRRDTIYF. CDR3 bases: TGTGCCAGCAGCTTAGGGAGGAGGGACACCATATATTTT.

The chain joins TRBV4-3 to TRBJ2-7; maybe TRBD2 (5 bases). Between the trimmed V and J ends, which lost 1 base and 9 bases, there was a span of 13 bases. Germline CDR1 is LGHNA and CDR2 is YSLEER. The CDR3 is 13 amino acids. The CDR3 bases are TGCGCCAGCAGCCAAGTGACGGACTCCGCGCAGTACTTC. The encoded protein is CASSQVTDSAQYF.

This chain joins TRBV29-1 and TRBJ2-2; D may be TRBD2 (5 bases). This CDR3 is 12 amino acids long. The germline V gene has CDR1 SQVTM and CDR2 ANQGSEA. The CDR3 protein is CTSVGNTGELFF. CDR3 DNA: TGCACCTCCGTCGGGAATACCGGGGAGCTGTTTTTT.

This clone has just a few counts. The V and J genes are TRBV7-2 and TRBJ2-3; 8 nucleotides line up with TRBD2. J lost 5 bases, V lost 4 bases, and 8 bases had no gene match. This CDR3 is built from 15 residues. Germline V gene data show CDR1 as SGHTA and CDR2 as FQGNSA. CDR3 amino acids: CASSSGAGGQDTQYF. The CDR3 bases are TGTGCCAGCAGCTCGGGGGCGGGGGGCCAAGATACGCAGTATTTT.

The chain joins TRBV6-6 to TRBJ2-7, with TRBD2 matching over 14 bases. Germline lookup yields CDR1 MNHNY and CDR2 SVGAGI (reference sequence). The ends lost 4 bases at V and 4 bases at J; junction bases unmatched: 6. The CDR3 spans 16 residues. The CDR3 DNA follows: TGTGCCAGCAGTTCACCGGGGACTAGCGGGAGTTACGAGCAGTACTTC. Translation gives CASSSPGTSGSYEQYF.

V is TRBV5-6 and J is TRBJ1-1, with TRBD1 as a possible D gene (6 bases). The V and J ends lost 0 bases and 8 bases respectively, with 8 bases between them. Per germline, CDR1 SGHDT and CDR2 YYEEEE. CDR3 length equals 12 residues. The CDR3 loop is CASSLGQGEAFF. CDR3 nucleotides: TGTGCCAGCAGCTTGGGGCAGGGGGAAGCTTTCTTT.

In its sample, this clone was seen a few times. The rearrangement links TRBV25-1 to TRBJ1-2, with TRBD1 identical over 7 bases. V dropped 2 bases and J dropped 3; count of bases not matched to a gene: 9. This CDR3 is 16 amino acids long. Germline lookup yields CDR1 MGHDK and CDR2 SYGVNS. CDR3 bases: TGTGCCAGCAGTGAAGGGGGGACAGCCTGGGACTATGGCTACACCTTC. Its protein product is CASSEGGTAWDYGYTF.

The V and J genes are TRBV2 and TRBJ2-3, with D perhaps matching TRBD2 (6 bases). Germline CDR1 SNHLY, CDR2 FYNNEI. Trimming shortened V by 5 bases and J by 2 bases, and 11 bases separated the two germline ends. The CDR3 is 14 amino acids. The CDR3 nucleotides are TGTGCCAGCAGTCGGGACTCCTCCACAGATACGCAGTATTTT. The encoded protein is CASSRDSSTDTQYF.

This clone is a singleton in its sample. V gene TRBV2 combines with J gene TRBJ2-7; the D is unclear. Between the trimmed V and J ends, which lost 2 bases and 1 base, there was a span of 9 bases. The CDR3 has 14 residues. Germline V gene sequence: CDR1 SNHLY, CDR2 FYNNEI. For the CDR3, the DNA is TGTGCCAGCAGTGAAACAGCCTTATCCTACGAGCAGTACTTC. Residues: CASSETALSYEQYF. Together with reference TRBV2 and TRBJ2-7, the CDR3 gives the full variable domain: EPEVTQTPSHQVTQMGQEVILRCVPISNHLYFYWYRQILGQKVEFLVSFYNNEISEKSEIFDDQFSVERPDGSNFTLKIRSTKLEDSAMYFCASSETALSYEQYFGPGTRLTVT.

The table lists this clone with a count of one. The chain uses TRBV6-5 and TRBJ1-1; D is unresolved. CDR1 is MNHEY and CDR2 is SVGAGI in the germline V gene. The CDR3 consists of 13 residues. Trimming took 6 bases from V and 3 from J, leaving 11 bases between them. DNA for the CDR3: TGTGCCAGCAGCCGGTCTAGGTACACTGAAGCTTTCTTT. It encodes CASSRSRYTEAFF.

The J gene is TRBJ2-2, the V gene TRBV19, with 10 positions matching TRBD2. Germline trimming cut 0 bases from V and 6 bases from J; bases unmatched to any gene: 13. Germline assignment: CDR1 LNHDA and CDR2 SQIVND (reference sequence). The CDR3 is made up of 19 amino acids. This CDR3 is CASSIDRWRASGRPGELFF. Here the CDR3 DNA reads TGTGCCAGTAGTATAGATCGATGGCGGGCTAGCGGGAGACCCGGGGAGCTGTTTTTT.